The entry below describes one T cell receptor (beta chain). The data were taken from a study of blood T cell repertoires in COVID-19. Study in general: Some COVID-19 samples were acute and others convalescent; all came from the United States, Italy and Spain. Nucleic acid was either cDNA or gDNA, and it came from T cells, B-cell-depleted T cells, or PBMCs.

In germline, CDR1 is SGDLS, CDR2 YYNGEE. There are 15 residues in the CDR3. After removal of 3 bases from V and 2 bases from J, the junction contained 4 bases not matched to a gene. In the study's own analysis: By means of reference gene primer amplification, nucleated cell counts were estimated. TCRdb keeps only in-frame clones here, not all; method: immunoSEQ multiplex PCR. V, J and clone size are taken as reported in that table, and D and trimming were inferred from the DNA itself. The profile shows about 230,000 clones, approximately 80% of them singletons. The chain employs TRBV9 and TRBJ2-3, with 9 bases fitting TRBD1. What was sequenced was peripheral blood. The clonotype comes from a woman between 45 and 65 years old with acute or convalescent COVID-19. The CDR3 loop is CASSARTGVTDTQYF. CDR3 coding DNA: TGTGCCAGCAGCGCGAGGACAGGGGTCACAGATACGCAGTATTTT.